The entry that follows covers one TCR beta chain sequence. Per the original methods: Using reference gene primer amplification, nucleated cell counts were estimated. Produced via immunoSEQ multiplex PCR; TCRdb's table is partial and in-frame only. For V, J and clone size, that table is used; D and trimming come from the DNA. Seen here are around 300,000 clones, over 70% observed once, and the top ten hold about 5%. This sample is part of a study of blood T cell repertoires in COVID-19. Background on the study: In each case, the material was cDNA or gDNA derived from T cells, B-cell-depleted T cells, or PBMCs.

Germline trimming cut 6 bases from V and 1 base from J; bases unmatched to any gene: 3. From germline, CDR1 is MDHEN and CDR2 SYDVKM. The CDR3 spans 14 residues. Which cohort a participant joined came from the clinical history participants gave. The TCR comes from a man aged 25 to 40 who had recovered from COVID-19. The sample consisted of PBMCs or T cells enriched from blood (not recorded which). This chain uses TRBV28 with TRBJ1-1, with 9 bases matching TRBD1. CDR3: CASRPTGGNTEAFF. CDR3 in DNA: TGTGCCAGCAGGCCGACAGGGGGGAACACTGAAGCTTTCTTT.